What follows are 23 T cell receptor beta chains derived from one specimen sequenced in a study of cytomegalovirus exposure and HLA in healthy donors. Primers included in the PCR were 60 Vbeta and 13 Jbeta primers. Sequencing used immunoSEQ multiplex PCR; TCRdb keeps in-frame clones, though not all of them. The sample carries about 65,000 clones, around 80% recorded once. The sequenced sample consisted of PBMCs. All receptors derive from a girl between 10 and 17 years old in good health and CMV-seropositive.

In this sample, this clone turned up a few times. The rearrangement joins TRBV7-9 to TRBJ2-7; TRBD2 matches at 7 bases. The CDR3 spans 15 residues. The germline CDR1 and CDR2 sequences are SEHNR and FQNEAQ (reference sequence). V lost 5 bases to trimming and J lost 2 bases; unmatched junction nucleotides: 9. The CDR3 region has the DNA TGTGCCAGCAGCCCCCCCCGGGGGGAAGCCTACGAGCAGTACTTC. This translates into CASSPPRGEAYEQYF.

This clone showed up just once. This chain joins TRBV6-1 and TRBJ2-1; 9 bases agree with TRBD2. Germline V gene data show CDR1 as MNHNS and CDR2 as SASEGT. The CDR3 runs 14 residues. After removal of 7 bases from V and 7 bases from J, the junction contained 8 bases not matched to a gene. CDR3 bases: TGTGCCAGCACGCGGGAGGGCAGTGGGAATGAGCAGTTCTTC. Translation: CASTREGSGNEQFF.

The chain carries TRBV7-6 and TRBJ2-1; D remains unclear. Germline CDR1 reads SGHVS; CDR2 reads FNYEAQ. The CDR3 runs to 14 residues. The V end lost 5 bases, the J end lost 6 bases, and 14 bases lay between the germline ends. CDR3 nucleotides: TGTGCCAGCAGCGTCAACGATTATAGCAATGAGCAGTTCTTC. Translating it yields CASSVNDYSNEQFF.

The chain combines TRBV6-5 with TRBJ1-1, with 7 nucleotides matching TRBD1. The ends lost 6 bases at V and 6 bases at J; junction bases unmatched: 7. Germline CDR1 MNHEY, CDR2 SVGAGI. The CDR3 covers 13 residues. The CDR3 DNA follows: TGTGCCAGCAGCCTCAGGGGGTCTCCTGAAGCTTTCTTT. It codes for CASSLRGSPEAFF.

The CDR3 DNA is TGCGCCAGCAGCCAAGGGGTAGCGGGGGGGCCCGGGAATGAGCAGTTCTTC. It is translated as CASSQGVAGGPGNEQFF. V and J are TRBV4-1 and TRBJ2-1; 11 bases fit TRBD2. The junction had 9 bases not matched to a gene; V was cut back by 1 base and J by 7 bases. The CDR3 runs 17 residues. The germline V gene has CDR1 MGHRA and CDR2 YSYEKL.

The table lists this clone with many counts. The J gene is TRBJ1-4, the V gene TRBV27, with D perhaps matching TRBD1 (6 bases). The germline V and J ends were trimmed by 6 bases and 7 bases, with 12 bases remaining between them. This CDR3 contains 13 residues. Looked up from germline, CDR1 is MNHEY and CDR2 is SMNVEV (reference sequence). As DNA, the CDR3 is TGTGCCAGCAGCCCACAGGGATTTGAAAAACTGTTTTTT. Its protein is CASSPQGFEKLFF.

This chain uses TRBV6-1 with TRBJ2-5, with a possible D match to TRBD1 (6 bases). Germline CDR1 and CDR2: MNHNS and SASEGT. This CDR3 comprises 13 residues. V lost 7 bases and J 2 bases, leaving 11 bases between the germline ends. The CDR3 sequence: CASTDDRQETQYF. CDR3 DNA: TGTGCCAGCACCGATGACAGGCAAGAGACCCAGTACTTC.

The chain uses TRBV2 and TRBJ2-1; 10 positions match TRBD1. This CDR3 has 16 amino acids. The V gene end was trimmed by 0 bases and the J gene end by 8 bases; junction bases not matched to a gene: 7. Germline V gene data show CDR1 as SNHLY and CDR2 as FYNNEI. The CDR3, as DNA: TGTGCCAGCAGTGAAGCCGGACAGGGGGTTGGGGATGAGCAGTTCTTC. This gives the protein CASSEAGQGVGDEQFF.

This rearrangement joins TRBV7-6 to TRBJ1-2; D unresolved. With 4 bases removed from V and 6 bases from J, the gap between germline ends came to 12 bases. Germline CDR1 and CDR2: SGHVS and FNYEAQ. CDR3 size: 13 residues. CDR3 DNA sequence: TGTGCCAGCAGCTCGGTCGGGGTAGATGGCTACACCTTC. Amino acid sequence: CASSSVGVDGYTF. The full variable domain, rest sourced from reference TRBV7-6 and TRBJ1-2, is GAGVSQSPRYKVTKRGQDVALRCDPISGHVSLYWYRQALGQGPEFLTYFNYEAQQDKSGLPNDRFSAERPEGSISTLTIQRTEQRDSAMYRCASSSVGVDGYTFGSGTRLTVV.

This clone has more than one count but fewer than ten. V and J are TRBV6-6 and TRBJ1-5; the D gene is possibly TRBD1 (6 bases). Germline V gene lookup returns CDR1 MNHNY and CDR2 SVGAGI (reference sequence). Trimming removed 2 bases at V and 5 bases at J, with 10 bases between. This CDR3 contains 14 residues. The CDR3 DNA sequence: TGTGCCAGCAGTTACGGACAGCCCGATCAGCCCCAGCATTTT. Protein product: CASSYGQPDQPQHF.

The V gene is TRBV25-1, the J gene TRBJ2-1; TRBD2 is a possible D gene (5 bases). CDR3 size: 12 residues. Germline lookup yields CDR1 MGHDK and CDR2 SYGVNS. V lost 6 bases, J lost 5 bases, and 8 bases lay in between. This chain's CDR3 is CASSGVNNEQFF. As DNA, the CDR3 is TGTGCCAGCAGCGGGGTTAACAATGAGCAGTTCTTC.

The V call is TRBV4-3, the J call TRBJ2-1, with D maybe TRBD2 (6 bases). Trimming cost V 1 base and J 0 bases, with 10 bases left between them. CDR1 and CDR2 from the germline V gene are LGHNA and YSLEER. The CDR3 sequence is 16 residues long. The CDR3 protein is CASSQAPTSSYNEQFF. CDR3 in DNA: TGCGCCAGCAGCCAAGCCCCGACTAGCTCCTACAATGAGCAGTTCTTC.

The genes are TRBV30 and TRBJ2-7, with a weak D call TRBD1 (6 bases). Trimming shortened V by 2 bases and J by 3 bases, and 11 bases separated the two germline ends. Germline CDR1 GTSNPN, CDR2 SVGIG (reference sequence). The CDR3 consists of 13 residues. In DNA, the CDR3 is TGTGCCTGGAGTATAGGACAGATCTACGAGCAGTACTTC. This sequence encodes CAWSIGQIYEQYF.

The J gene is TRBJ1-2, the V gene TRBV5-6, with TRBD1 as a possible D gene (6 bases). V dropped 4 bases and J dropped 8 bases, with 15 bases sitting between them. Germline V lookup: CDR1 SGHDT, CDR2 YYEEEE. The CDR3 extends over 13 amino acids. This CDR3 is CASSPGTYRGYTF. The CDR3 bases are TGTGCCAGCAGCCCCGGGACATACCGGGGCTACACCTTC.

This clone appeared once. V is TRBV5-1 and J is TRBJ2-3, with 9 positions matching TRBD2. V lost 4 bases, J lost 3 bases, and 15 bases stayed unmatched. Germline V gene lookup returns CDR1 SGHRS and CDR2 YFSETQ. The CDR3 spans 18 residues. The CDR3 spells CASSPGLAGGQWTDTQYF. The DNA for the CDR3 is TGCGCCAGCAGCCCGGGGCTGGCGGGGGGGCAGTGGACAGATACGCAGTATTTT.

This clone was seen a handful of times. The chain couples TRBV13 to TRBJ1-2; a weak D match, TRBD1 (6 bases). Germline V lookup: CDR1 PRHDT, CDR2 FYEKMQ (reference sequence). V lost 2 bases and J lost 8, with 18 bases in between. The CDR3 loop spans 15 amino acids. The CDR3 is CASSLPTYNRDGYTF. The CDR3 DNA sequence: TGTGCCAGCAGCTTACCCACGTACAACAGGGACGGCTACACCTTC.

This rearrangement joins TRBV28 to TRBJ1-2; D is perhaps TRBD1 (6 bases). This CDR3 is built from 15 residues. The germline gives CDR1 MDHEN, CDR2 SYDVKM. The V end lost 6 bases, the J end lost 8 bases, and 22 bases lay between the germline ends. CDR3 in DNA: TGTGCCAGCAGCCCAACGACAGGAGGTGATCTGGGCTACACCTTC. Translation gives CASSPTTGGDLGYTF.

The genes are TRBV29-1 and TRBJ2-2, with 7 bases aligning to TRBD1. This CDR3 is 11 amino acids long. Germline V gene lookup returns CDR1 SQVTM and CDR2 ANQGSEA. J was trimmed by 6 bases and V by 8 bases; bases with no gene match: 3. This CDR3 is CSYRGSGELFF. CDR3 sequence (DNA): TGCAGCTACAGGGGTTCCGGGGAGCTGTTTTTT.

The chain links TRBV7-7 to TRBJ2-1, with TRBD1 matching 8 bases. Germline V gene sequence: CDR1 SSHAT, CDR2 FNYEAQ (reference sequence). Losses at the gene ends were 5 bases for V and 7 bases for J; bases not matched to a gene: 4. There are 13 residues in the CDR3. CDR3 region: CASSARQGNEQFF. In nucleotides, the CDR3 is TGTGCCAGCAGCGCGAGACAGGGGAATGAGCAGTTCTTC. The variable domain in full, with the rest retrieved from reference TRBV7-7 and TRBJ2-1, is GAGVSQSPRYKVTKRGQDVTLRCDPISSHATLYWYQQALGQGPEFLTYFNYEAQPDKSGLPSDRFSAERPEGSISTLTIQRTEQRDSAMYRCASSARQGNEQFFGPGTRLTVL.

The rearrangement links TRBV4-1 to TRBJ2-2, with D perhaps matching TRBD2 (5 bases). Germline V gene sequence: CDR1 MGHRA, CDR2 YSYEKL. Trimming took off 1 base at V and 3 bases at J, with 15 bases between the two ends. This CDR3 contains 17 residues. CDR3 bases: TGCGCCAGCAGCCAAGGAGGTCGGCGGGTCCACACCGGGGAGCTGTTTTTT. Its translation is CASSQGGRRVHTGELFF.

The rearrangement links TRBV9 to TRBJ2-7; maybe TRBD1 (6 bases). This CDR3 region has 14 residues. Germline assignment: CDR1 SGDLS and CDR2 YYNGEE. Trimming removed 4 bases from V and 2 bases from J, with 13 bases in between. CDR3: CASSSWTEPYEQYF. Here the CDR3 DNA reads TGTGCCAGCAGCTCATGGACAGAACCCTACGAGCAGTACTTC.

This clone has only one observation. The sample has other DNA sequences that encode this CDR3 too. The V call is TRBV25-1, the J call TRBJ1-4, with a weak D call TRBD1 (5 bases). The germline gives CDR1 MGHDK, CDR2 SYGVNS. The CDR3 runs 11 residues. V shed 1 base and J shed 12 bases, with 6 bases lying between them. CDR3 coding DNA: TGTGCCAGCAGTGAATGGGGGGAACTGTTTTTT. This translates into CASSEWGELFF.

In regard to this clone: This sample also contains other DNA sequences that code for the same CDR3. V gene TRBV18 combines with J gene TRBJ2-7, with TRBD1 as a possible D gene (5 bases). This CDR3 has 13 residues. With 3 bases removed from V and 5 bases from J, the gap between germline ends came to 11 bases. Per the germline V gene, CDR1 is KGHSH and CDR2 is LQKENI. CDR3 nucleotide sequence: TGTGCCAGCTCACCCGGACAAGGTGACGAGCAGTACTTC. Translated, it gives CASSPGQGDEQYF.